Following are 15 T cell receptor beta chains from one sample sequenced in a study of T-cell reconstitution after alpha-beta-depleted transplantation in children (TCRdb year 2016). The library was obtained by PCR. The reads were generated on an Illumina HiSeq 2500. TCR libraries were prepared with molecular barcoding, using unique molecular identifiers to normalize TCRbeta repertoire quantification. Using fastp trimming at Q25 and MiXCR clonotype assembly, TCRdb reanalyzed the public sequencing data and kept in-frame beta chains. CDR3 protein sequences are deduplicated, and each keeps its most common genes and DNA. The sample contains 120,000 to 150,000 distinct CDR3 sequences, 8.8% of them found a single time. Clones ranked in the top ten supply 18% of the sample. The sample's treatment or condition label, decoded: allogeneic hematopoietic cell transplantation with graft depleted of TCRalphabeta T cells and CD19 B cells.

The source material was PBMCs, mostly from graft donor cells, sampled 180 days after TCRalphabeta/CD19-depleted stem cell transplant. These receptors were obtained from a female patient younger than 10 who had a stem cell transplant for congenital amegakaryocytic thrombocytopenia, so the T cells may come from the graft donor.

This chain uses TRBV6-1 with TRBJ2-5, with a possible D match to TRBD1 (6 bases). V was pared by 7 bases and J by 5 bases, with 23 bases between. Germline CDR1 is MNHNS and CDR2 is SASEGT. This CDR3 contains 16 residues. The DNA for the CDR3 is TGTGCCAGCACCCGCATCTGGGGGCGCGGGTGGGAGACCCAGTACTTC. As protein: CASTRIWGRGWETQYF.

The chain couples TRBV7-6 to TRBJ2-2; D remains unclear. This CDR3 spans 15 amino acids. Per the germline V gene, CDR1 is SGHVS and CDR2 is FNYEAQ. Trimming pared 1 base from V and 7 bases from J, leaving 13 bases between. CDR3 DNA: TGTGCCAGCAGCTTAGGGCCTTTGCGAGTCGGGGAGCTGTTTTTT. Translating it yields CASSLGPLRVGELFF.

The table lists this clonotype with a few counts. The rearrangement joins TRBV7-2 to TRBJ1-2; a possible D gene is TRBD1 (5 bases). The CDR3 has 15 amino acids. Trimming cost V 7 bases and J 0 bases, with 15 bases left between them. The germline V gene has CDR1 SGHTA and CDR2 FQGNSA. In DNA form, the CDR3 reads TGTGCCAGCACCCGGGTAGGGGAAGCTAACTATGGCTACACCTTC. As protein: CASTRVGEANYGYTF. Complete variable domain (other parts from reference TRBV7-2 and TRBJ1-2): GAGVSQSPSNKVTEKGKDVELRCDPISGHTALYWYRQSLGQGLEFLIYFQGNSAPDKSGLPSDRFSAERTGGSVSTLTIQRTQQEDSAVYLCASTRVGEANYGYTFGSGTRLTVV.

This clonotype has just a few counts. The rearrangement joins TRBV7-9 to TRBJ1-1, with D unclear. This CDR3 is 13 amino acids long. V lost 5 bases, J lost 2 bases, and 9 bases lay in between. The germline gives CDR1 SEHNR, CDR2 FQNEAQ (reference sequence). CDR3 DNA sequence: TGTGCCAGCAGCCCCGCAGGCAACACTGAAGCTTTCTTT. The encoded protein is CASSPAGNTEAFF.

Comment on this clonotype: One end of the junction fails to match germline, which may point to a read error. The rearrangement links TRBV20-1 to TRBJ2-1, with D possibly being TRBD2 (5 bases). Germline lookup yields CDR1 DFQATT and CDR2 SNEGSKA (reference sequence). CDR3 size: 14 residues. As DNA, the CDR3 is TGCAGTGCTAGAAAGACCGACGACTACAATGAGCATTTCTTC. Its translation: CSARKTDDYNEHFF.

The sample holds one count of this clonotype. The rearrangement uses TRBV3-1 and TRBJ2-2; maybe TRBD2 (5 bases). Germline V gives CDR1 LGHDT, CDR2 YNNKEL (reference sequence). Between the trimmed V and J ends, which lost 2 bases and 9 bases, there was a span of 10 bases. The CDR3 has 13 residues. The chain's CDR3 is CASSQRGTWELFF. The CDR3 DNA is TGTGCCAGCAGCCAACGGGGTACCTGGGAGCTGTTTTTT.

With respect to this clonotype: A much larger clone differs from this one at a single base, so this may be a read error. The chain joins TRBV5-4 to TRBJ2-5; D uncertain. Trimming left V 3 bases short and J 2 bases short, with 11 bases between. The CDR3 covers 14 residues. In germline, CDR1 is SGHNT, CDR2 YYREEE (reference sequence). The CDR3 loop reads CASSSMNRQETQYF. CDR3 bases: TGTGCCAGCAGCTCGATGAATCGTCAAGAGACCCAGTACTTC. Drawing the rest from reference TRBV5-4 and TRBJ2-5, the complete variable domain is ETGVTQSPTHLIKTRGQQVTLRCSSQSGHNTVSWYQQALGQGPQFIFQYYREEENGRGNFPPRFSGLQFPNYSSELNVNALELDDSALYLCASSSMNRQETQYFGPGTRLLVL.

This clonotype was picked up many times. CDR3 bases: TGCAGTGCCCCCCCGGACAGGGCCCAAGAGACCCAGTACTTC. Amino acid sequence: CSAPPDRAQETQYF. The J gene is TRBJ2-5, the V gene TRBV20-1, with 8 bases lining up with TRBD1. Germline V gene lookup returns CDR1 DFQATT and CDR2 SNEGSKA (reference sequence). After removal of 6 bases from V and 1 base from J, the junction contained 7 bases not matched to a gene. CDR3 length equals 14 residues.

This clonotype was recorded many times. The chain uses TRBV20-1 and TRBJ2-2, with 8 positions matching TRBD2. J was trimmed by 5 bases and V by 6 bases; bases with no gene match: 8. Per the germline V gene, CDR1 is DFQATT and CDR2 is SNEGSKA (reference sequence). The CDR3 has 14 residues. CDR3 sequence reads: CSAIAGGATGELFF. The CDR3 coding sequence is TGCAGTGCCATCGCGGGGGGCGCGACCGGGGAGCTGTTTTTT.

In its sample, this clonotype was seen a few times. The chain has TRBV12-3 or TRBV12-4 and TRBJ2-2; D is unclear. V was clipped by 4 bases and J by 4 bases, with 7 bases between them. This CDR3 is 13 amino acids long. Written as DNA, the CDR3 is TGTGCCAGCAGTTCGTCCGGCACCGGGGAGCTGTTTTTT. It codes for CASSSSGTGELFF.

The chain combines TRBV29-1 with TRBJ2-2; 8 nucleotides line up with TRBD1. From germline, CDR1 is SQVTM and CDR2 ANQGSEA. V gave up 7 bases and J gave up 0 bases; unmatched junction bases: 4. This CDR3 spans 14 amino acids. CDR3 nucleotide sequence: TGCAGCGGAAGGACAGGGTCGAACACCGGGGAGCTGTTTTTT. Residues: CSGRTGSNTGELFF.

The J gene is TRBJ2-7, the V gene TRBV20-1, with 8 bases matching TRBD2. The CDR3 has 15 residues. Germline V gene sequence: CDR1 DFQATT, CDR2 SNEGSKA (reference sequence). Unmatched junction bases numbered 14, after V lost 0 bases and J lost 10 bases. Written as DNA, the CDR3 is TGCAGTGCTAGAGATCCAAGCGGGAGTTTGATTGATCAGTACTTC. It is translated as CSARDPSGSLIDQYF.

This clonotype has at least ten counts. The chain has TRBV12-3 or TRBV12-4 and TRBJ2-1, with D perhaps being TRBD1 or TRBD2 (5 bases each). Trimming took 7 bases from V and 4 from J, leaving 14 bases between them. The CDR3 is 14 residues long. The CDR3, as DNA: TGTGCCAGCACGGTGAGGGGAGAGTACAATGAGCAGTTCTTC. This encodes CASTVRGEYNEQFF.

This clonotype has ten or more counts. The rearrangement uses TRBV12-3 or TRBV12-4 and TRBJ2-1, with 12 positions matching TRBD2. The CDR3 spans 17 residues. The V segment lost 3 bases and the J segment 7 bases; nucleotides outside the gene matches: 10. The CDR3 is CASSFPLAGGPRNEQFF. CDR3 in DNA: TGTGCCAGCAGTTTCCCCCTAGCGGGAGGGCCAAGGAATGAGCAGTTCTTC.

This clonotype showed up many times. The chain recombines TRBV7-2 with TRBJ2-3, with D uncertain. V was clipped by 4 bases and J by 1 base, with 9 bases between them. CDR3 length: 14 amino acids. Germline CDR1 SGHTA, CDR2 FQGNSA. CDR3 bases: TGTGCCAGCAGCTCTTCGGACGGCACAGATACGCAGTATTTT. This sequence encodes CASSSSDGTDTQYF.